The T cell receptor (beta chain) described here comes from a study of T cell responses to AZD1222 COVID-19 vaccine (dated by TCRdb to the early 2020s). In terms of the full investigation: TCR sequencing was performed for 233 trial participants, of whom 207 were given two doses of AZD1222 and 26 were given two doses of MenACWY control vaccine. Trial participants were enrolled into age subgroups of 18-55, 56-69 and 70-plus years, which contained around 150, 29 and 61 TCR-sequenced participants, respectively.

The intended sense of this specimen's time point label: about 28 days (+/-7) after the second vaccine dose. AZD1222 recipients whose second dose came at about 4 weeks and those whose second dose came at about 12 weeks were combined into one group, since spike-specific TCR depth and breadth did not differ between the two schedules. Samples from vaccinated people were obtained from the UK trials COV001 and COV002, which included a single-blind randomized controlled phase 2/3 trial of AZD1222 (ChAdOx1 nCoV-19) in healthy adults. For TCRbeta chain sequencing, PBMC samples were collected from trial participants at day 0 and at day 28 after the second dose. From its cysteine to its phenylalanine, the CDR3 spans 16 amino acids. Only the CDR3 DNA is retained, 48 bases long and in frame from the first base. In the germline V gene (reference sequence), CDR1 corresponds to MNHEY and CDR2 to SMNVEV. V is clipped by 5 bases and J by 6 bases, and the sequence between their germline boundaries is 20 bases long.

The CDR3 regions of human TCRbeta chains were analyzed by immunosequencing. From the authors' description of their analysis: TCRs in the repertoires were compared against a reference library of SARS-CoV-2-specific TCRs that had been generated with the MIRA antigen-specificity platform. Breadth was defined as the fraction of unique TCRs that were SARS-CoV-2-associated. Depth was defined as the fraction of total T cells that were SARS-CoV-2-associated. Using the MIRA data, each spike-specific TCR was assigned both to the spike region to which the TCR was reactive and to a CD4 or CD8 class. Log10-transformed breadth and depth values were compared by one-way ANOVA with Sidak's multiple comparisons tests. TCRdb took this table from immuneACCESS and kept in-frame rearrangements with V and J called. Such tables lack part of the clones; where checked against another copy, unresolved V genes explain under half of the gap, and the rest is unexplained. That table furnishes V, J and clone size, whereas the DNA furnished D and trimming. This sample lists about 160,000 clones; approximately 92% were detected once. Jointly, the top ten make up under 4% of the sample.

To note about this clone: Its antigen is unknown. Qualities for individual bases were not recorded, and no much larger clone is one base off.

Broader findings and caveats from the paper: Spike-specific TCR breadth and depth rose significantly after two AZD1222 doses compared with day 0 and with MenACWY recipients. Only a handful of AZD1222 recipients were SARS-CoV-2 seropositive at baseline, limiting conclusions about previously exposed vaccinees. The 56-69-year group was small, and its depth increase did not reach significance, likely because of low power. Most participants were white British and females outnumbered males, and the authors suggested that clonal diversity may have been underestimated. Because no day 14 peak-response samples were available, repertoires were characterized only after the peak T cell response. Vaccine-associated CD4 TCRs spanned the whole spike protein, with dominant responses in regions 160-218 and 743-854. Reportedly, close to half of the unique spike-specific TCRs recognized epitopes lying outside the regions that are mutated in the B.1.351 and B.1.1.7 variants.

The V gene is TRBV27 and the J gene is TRBJ2-1, with no confidently assigned D gene. Here the sequenced sample was peripheral blood, taken 28 days after the second AZD1222 dose. The sequence was obtained from an adult who received the AZD1222 COVID-19 vaccine. The DNA is as follows: TGTGCCAGCAGTACCCTCTTCCGAAGCCCGGGCAATGAGCAGTTCTTC. This gives the protein CASSTLFRSPGNEQFF.